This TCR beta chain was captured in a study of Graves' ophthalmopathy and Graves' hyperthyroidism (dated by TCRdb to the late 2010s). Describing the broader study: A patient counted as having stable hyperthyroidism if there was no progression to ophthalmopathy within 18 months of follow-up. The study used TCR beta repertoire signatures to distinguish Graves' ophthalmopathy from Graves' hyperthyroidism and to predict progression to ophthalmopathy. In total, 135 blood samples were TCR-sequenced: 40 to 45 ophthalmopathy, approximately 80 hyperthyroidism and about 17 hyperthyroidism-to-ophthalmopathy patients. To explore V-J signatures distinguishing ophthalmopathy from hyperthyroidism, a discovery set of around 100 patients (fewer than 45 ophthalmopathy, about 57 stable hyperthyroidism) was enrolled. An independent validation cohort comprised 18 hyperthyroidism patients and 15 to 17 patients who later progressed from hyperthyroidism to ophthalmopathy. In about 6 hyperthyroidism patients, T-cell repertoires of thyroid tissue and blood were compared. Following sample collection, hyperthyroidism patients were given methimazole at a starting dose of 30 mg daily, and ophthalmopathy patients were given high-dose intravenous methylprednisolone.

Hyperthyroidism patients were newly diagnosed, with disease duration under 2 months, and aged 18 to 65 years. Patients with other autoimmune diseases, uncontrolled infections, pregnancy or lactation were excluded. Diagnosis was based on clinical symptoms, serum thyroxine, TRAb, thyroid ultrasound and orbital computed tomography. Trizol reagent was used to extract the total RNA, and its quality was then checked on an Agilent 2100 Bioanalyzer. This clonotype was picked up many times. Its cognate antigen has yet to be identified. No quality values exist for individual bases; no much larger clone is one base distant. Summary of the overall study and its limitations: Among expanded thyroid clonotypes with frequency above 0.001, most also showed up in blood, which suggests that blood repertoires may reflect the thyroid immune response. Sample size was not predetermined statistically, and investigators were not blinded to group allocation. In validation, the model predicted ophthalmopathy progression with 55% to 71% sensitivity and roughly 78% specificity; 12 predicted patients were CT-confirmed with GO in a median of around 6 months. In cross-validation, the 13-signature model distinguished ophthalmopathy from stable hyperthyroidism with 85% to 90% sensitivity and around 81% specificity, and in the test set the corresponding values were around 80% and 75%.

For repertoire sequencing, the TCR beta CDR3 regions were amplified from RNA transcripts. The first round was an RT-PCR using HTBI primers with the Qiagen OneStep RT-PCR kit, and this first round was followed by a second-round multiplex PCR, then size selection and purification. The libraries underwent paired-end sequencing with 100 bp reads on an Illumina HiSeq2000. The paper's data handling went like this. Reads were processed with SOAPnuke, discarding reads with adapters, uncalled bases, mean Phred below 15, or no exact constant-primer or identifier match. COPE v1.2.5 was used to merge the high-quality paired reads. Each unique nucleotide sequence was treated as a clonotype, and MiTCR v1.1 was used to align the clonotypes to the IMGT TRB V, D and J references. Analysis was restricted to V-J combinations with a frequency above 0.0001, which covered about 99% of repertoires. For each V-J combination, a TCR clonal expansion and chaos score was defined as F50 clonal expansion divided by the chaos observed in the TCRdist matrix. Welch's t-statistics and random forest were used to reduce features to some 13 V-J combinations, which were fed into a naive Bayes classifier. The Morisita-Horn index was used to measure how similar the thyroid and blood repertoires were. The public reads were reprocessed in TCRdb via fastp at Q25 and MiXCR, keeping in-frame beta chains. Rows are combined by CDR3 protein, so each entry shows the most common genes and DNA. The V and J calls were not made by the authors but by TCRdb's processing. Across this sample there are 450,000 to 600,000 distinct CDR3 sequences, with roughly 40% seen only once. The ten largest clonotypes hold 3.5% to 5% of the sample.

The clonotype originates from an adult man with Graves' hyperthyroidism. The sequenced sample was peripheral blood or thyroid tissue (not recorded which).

The CDR3 here reads CASSAGNYGYTF. The nucleotides read TGTGCCAGCAGTGCCGGGAACTATGGCTACACCTTC. The V gene is TRBV6-5 and the J gene is TRBJ1-2, with the identity of the D gene unclear. CDR1 is given as MNHEY and CDR2 as SVGAGI, both from the germline V gene. The CDR3 numbers 12 residues from cysteine through phenylalanine. Only the CDR3 region is kept as DNA, spanning 36 bases read in frame from base 1. V is cut by 5 bases and J by 2 bases, and the space between the germline ends is 6 bases.